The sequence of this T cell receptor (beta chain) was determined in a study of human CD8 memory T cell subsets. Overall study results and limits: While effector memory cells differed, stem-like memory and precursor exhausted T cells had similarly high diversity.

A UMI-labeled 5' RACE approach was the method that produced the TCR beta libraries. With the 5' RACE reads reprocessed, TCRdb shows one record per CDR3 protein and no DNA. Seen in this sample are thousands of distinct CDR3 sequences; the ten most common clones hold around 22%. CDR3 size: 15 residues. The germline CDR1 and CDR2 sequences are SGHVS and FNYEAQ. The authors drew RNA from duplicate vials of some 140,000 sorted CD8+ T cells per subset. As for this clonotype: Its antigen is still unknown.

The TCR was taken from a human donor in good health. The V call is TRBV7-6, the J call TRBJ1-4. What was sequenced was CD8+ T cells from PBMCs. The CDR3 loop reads CASSKDGSVNEKLFF.